This TCR beta chain was sequenced for a study of blood T cell repertoires in COVID-19. Whole-study context: Collection of acute and convalescent COVID-19 samples took place in the United States, Italy and Spain. In each case, the material was cDNA or gDNA derived from T cells, B-cell-depleted T cells, or PBMCs.

In the authors' methods: Quantification of nucleated cells was approximated via reference gene primer amplification. Some clones are missing from TCRdb's copy, which holds only in-frame ones; the method was immunoSEQ multiplex PCR. V and J calls plus clone size are reproduced from that table; the DNA served to infer D and trimming. This table holds 130,000 or so clones, around 75% found once. During active infection, Seattle patients enrolled and were then monitored through disease. V lost 2 bases, J lost 13 bases, and 13 bases lay in between. Germline V lookup: CDR1 SGHRS, CDR2 YFSETQ. The CDR3 contains 12 residues.

The sequencing sample was made of peripheral blood. The clonotype was recovered from a woman aged 70 to 79 with COVID-19, enrolled during active disease. This chain connects TRBV5-1 to TRBJ2-1; possible D gene TRBD1, 6 bases. CDR3 DNA: TGCGCCAGCAGCTTAGACAGGTGGACACAGTTCTTC. As protein: CASSLDRWTQFF. The variable domain in full, completed from reference TRBV5-1 and TRBJ2-1, reads KAGVTQTPRYLIKTRGQQVTLSCSPISGHRSVSWYQQTPGQGLQFLFEYFSETQRNKGNFPGRFSGRQFSNSRSEMNVSTLELGDSALYLCASSLDRWTQFFGPGTRLTVL.